This T cell receptor (beta chain) was sequenced in a study of regulatory T cells in long-lasting Graves disease. Study-wide points: Researchers reported studying only peripheral blood, not thyroid tissue. Persistent Graves' cases showed lower TCR diversity than newly diagnosed cases.

V trimming: 6 bases; J trimming: 3 bases; junction bases outside the gene matches: 7. The germline gives CDR1 MNHEY, CDR2 SVGEGT. The CDR3 extends over 15 amino acids. Time point indicated: newly diagnosed GD, antithyroid drugs for less than 3 months. Isolated PBMC RNA provided the starting material for the TCR library. Diagnosis followed American Thyroid Association guidelines for Graves' disease. Arm-PCR of CDR3 regions and iRepertoire HTBI primers were used to build TCR beta libraries. TCRdb re-derived calls from the multiplex PCR reads in MiXCR, one entry per CDR3 protein. The data contain around 420,000 distinct CDR3 sequences, roughly a sixth of them singletons. This clonotype was seen many times. The antigen is unknown.

The V call is TRBV6-2 or TRBV6-3, the J call TRBJ1-5; 8 bases agree with TRBD1. The sample here was peripheral blood mononuclear cells (PBMCs), taken at new diagnosis, from a patient treated with antithyroid drugs. This receptor was identified in a female donor with Graves disease. The CDR3 loop reads CASSLDRDNNQPQHF. The CDR3 DNA sequence: TGTGCCAGCAGCTTGGACAGGGACAACAATCAGCCCCAGCATTTT.